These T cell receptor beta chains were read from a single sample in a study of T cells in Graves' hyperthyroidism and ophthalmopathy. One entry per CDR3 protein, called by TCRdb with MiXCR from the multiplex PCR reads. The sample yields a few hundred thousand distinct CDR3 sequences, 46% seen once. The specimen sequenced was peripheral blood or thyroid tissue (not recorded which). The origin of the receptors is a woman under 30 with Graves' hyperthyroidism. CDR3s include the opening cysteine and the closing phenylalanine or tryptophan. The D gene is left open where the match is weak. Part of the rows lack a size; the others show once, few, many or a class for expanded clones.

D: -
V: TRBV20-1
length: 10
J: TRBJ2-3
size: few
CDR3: CSARTDTQYF
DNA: TGCAGTGCTAGAACGGATACGCAGTATTTT

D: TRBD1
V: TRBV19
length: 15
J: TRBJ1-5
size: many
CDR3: CASGLRDREYQPQHF
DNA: TGTGCCAGTGGCCTCCGGGACAGGGAATATCAGCCCCAGCATTTT

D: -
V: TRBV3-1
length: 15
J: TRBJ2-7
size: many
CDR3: CASSHTLGRSYEQYF
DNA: TGTGCCAGCAGCCATACCTTGGGACGGTCCTACGAGCAGTACTTC

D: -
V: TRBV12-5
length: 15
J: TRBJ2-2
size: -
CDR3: CASGLVITGTGELFF
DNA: TGTGCTAGTGGTTTGGTAATCACCGGGACCGGGGAGCTGTTTTTT

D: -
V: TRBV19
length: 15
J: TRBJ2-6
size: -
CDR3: CASRGDNSGANVLTF
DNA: TGTGCCAGTAGAGGGGACAACTCTGGGGCCAACGTCCTGACTTTC

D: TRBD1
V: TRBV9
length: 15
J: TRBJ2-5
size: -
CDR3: CASSPSPGGVETQYF
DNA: TGTGCCAGCAGCCCCTCACCAGGGGGCGTCGAAACCCAGTACTTC

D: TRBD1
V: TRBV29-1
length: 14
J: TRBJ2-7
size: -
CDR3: CSVDVRGISYEQYF
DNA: TGCAGCGTTGATGTCAGGGGGATCTCCTACGAGCAGTACTTC

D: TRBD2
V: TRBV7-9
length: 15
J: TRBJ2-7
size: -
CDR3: CASSLVGRADGEQYF
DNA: TGCGCCAGCAGCTTGGTCGGGAGGGCCGACGGGGAGCAGTACTTC

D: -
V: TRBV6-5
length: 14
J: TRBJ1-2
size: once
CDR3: CASSYSDSTYGHTF
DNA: TGTGCCAGCAGTTACTCGGACAGCACGTATGGCCACACCTTC

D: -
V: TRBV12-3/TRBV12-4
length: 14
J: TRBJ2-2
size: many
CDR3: CASRPQLGTGELFF
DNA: TGTGCCAGCAGACCCCAACTAGGCACCGGGGAGCTGTTTTTT

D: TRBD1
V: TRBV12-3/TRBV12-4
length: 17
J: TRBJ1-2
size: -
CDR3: CASSLAIPGGYGYGYTF
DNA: TGTGCCAGCAGTTTAGCAATTCCAGGGGGCTACGGCTATGGCTACACCTTC

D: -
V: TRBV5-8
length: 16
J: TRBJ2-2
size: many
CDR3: CASSRRQEGNTGELFF
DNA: TGTGCCAGCAGCAGGCGACAGGAGGGGAACACCGGGGAGCTGTTTTTT

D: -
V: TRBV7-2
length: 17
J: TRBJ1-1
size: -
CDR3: CASTPGRAADRNTEAFF
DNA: TGTGCCAGCACCCCCGGTCGGGCGGCCGACCGCAACACTGAAGCTTTCTTT

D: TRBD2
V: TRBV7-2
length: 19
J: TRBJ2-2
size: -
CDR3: CASSQGYRTSGIGTGELFF
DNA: TGTGCCAGCAGCCAAGGATATAGGACTAGCGGGATAGGGACCGGGGAGCTGTTTTTT

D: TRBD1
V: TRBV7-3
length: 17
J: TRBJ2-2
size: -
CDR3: CASSLSGGYGNTGELFF
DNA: TGTGCCAGCAGCTTGTCAGGGGGCTATGGAAACACCGGGGAGCTGTTTTTT

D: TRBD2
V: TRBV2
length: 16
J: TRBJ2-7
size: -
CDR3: CASSWGLAGGPYEQYF
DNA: TGTGCCAGCAGCTGGGGACTAGCGGGTGGACCCTACGAGCAGTACTTC

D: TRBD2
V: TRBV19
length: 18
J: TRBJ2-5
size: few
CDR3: CASSKRGLAENLEGAQYF
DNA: TGTGCCAGTAGTAAAAGGGGACTAGCGGAGAACTTGGAAGGGGCCCAGTACTTC

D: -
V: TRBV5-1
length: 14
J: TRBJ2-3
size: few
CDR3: CASSDGKSTDTQYF
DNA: TGCGCCAGCAGCGACGGGAAGAGCACAGATACGCAGTATTTT

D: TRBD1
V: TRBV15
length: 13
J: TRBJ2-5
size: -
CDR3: CATSRMGQETQYF
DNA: TGTGCCACCAGCAGGATGGGACAGGAGACCCAGTACTTC

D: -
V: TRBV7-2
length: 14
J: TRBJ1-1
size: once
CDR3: CASSLGVGWTEAFF
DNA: TGTGCCAGCAGCTTAGGGGTGGGGTGGACTGAAGCTTTCTTT

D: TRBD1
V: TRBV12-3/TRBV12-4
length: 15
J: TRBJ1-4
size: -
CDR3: CASSLFQTGVEKLFF
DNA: TGTGCCAGCAGTTTATTCCAGACAGGGGTTGAAAAACTGTTTTTT

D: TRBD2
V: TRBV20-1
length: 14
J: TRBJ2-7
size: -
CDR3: CSASDNLAGGPPTF
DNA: TGCAGTGCTAGTGATAACCTAGCGGGAGGGCCCCCGACCTTC

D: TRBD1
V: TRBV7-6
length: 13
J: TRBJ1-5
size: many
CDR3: CASSLGTGWPQHF
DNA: TGTGCCAGCAGCTTAGGGACAGGGTGGCCCCAGCATTTT

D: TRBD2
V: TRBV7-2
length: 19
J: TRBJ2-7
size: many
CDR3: CASRSLPRTGGEASYEQYF
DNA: TGTGCCAGCAGATCCCTCCCCCGAACTGGGGGGGAAGCCTCCTACGAGCAGTACTTC

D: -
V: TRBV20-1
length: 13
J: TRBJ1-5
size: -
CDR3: CSASSEGNQPQHF
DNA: TGCAGTGCCAGCAGTGAGGGCAATCAGCCCCAGCATTTT

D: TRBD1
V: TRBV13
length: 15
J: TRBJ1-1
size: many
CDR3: CASSTKGQGNTEAFF
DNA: TGTGCCAGCAGCACTAAAGGACAGGGGAACACTGAAGCTTTCTTT

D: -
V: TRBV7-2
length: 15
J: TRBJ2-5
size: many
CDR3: CASSLGLAIQETQYF
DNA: TGTGCCAGCAGCTTAGGGCTAGCGATACAAGAGACCCAGTACTTC

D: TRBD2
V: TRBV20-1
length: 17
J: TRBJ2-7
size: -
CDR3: CSASSGTSGRIPYEQYF
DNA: TGCAGTGCTAGCTCCGGGACTAGCGGGAGGATACCCTACGAGCAGTACTTC

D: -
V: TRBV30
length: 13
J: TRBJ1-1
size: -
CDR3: CASPDILNTEAFF
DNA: TGTGCCTCCCCGGACATACTGAACACTGAAGCTTTCTTT

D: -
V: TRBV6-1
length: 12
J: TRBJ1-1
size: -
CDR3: CASSLVESEAFF
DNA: TGTGCCAGCAGTCTTGTGGAATCTGAAGCTTTCTTT

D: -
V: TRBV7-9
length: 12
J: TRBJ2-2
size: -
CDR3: CASSPDRGELFF
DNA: TGTGCCAGCAGCCCTGATCGTGGCGAGCTGTTTTTT

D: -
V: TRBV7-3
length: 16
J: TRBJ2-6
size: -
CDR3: CASSFRLDWGANVLTF
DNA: TGTGCCAGCAGCTTCCGACTAGATTGGGGGGCGAACGTCCTGACTTTC

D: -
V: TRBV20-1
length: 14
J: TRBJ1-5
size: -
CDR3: CSARGFGGGQPQHF
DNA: TGCAGTGCTAGAGGTTTCGGGGGAGGGCAGCCCCAGCATTTT

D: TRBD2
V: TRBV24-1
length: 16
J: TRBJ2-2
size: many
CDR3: CATSDLTSGRDGELFF
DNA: TGTGCCACCAGTGATTTGACTAGCGGGAGGGACGGGGAGCTGTTTTTT

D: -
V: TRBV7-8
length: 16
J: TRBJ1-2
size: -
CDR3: CASSPVESGGDYGYTF
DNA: TGCGCCAGCAGCCCTGTAGAGAGCGGGGGCGACTATGGCTACACCTTC

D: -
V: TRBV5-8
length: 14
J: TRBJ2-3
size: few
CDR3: CASSSIEGADTQYF
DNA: TGTGCCAGCAGCTCTATCGAAGGGGCAGATACGCAGTATTTT

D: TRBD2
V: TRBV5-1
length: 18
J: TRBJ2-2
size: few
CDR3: CASSLEIRGLAGIGELFF
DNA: TGCGCCAGCAGCTTGGAAATCAGAGGACTAGCGGGAATCGGGGAGCTGTTTTTT

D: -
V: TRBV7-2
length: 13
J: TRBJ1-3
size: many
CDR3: CASSPLSGNTIYF
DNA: TGTGCCAGCAGCCCTCTATCTGGAAACACCATATATTTT

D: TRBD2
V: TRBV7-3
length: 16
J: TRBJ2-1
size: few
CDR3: CASSHGLAGGPGEQFF
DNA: TGTGCCAGCAGCCATGGACTAGCGGGAGGGCCGGGTGAGCAGTTCTTC

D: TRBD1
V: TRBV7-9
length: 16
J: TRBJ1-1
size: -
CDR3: CASSWGTAKMNTEAFF
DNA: TGTGCCAGCAGCTGGGGGACAGCGAAAATGAACACTGAAGCTTTCTTT

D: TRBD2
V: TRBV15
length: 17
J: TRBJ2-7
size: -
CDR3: CATSRDPTSGNYNEQYF
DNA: TGTGCCACCAGCAGAGATCCGACTAGCGGAAACTACAATGAGCAGTACTTC